A single sample gave rise to the 15 T cell receptor beta chains below, sequenced in a study of CD8+ T cells in alopecia areata. Noted treatment: oral pan-JAK inhibitor, 5-10 mg twice daily. RNA extraction was followed by reverse transcription into cDNA, which acted as the sequencing template. TCRdb keeps only in-frame clones here, not all; method: immunoSEQ multiplex PCR. The sample holds under 150,000 clones; approximately 85% are singletons and the top ten take around 25%. Sequenced material: CD8+ T cells sorted from blood, taken at week 4, from a patient treated with tofacitinib. These receptors were collected from a human donor with alopecia areata.

The chain is built from TRBV28 and TRBJ2-7; D is unresolved. Germline CDR1 MDHEN, CDR2 SYDVKM. Trimming left V 3 bases short and J 3 bases short, with 3 bases between. This CDR3 has 11 residues. The CDR3 nucleotides are TGTGCCAGCAGTTTCGTCTACGAGCAGTACTTC. Its translation: CASSFVYEQYF.

The rearrangement uses TRBV27 and TRBJ2-1, with 8 bases aligning to TRBD1. Germline V gives CDR1 MNHEY, CDR2 SMNVEV (reference sequence). V shed 4 bases, J shed 7 bases, and the junction held 15 bases outside the gene matches. This CDR3 comprises 17 residues. The CDR3 region has the DNA TGTGCCAGCAGTTCTTCCCCCCAGGGGGCGCTTGGGAATGAGCAGTTCTTC. This translates into CASSSSPQGALGNEQFF.

The CDR3 protein is CSAKTGGEQYF. As DNA, the CDR3 is TGCAGTGCTAAAACAGGGGGTGAGCAGTACTTC. The chain combines TRBV20-1 with TRBJ2-7; 8 bases line up with TRBD1. The CDR3 spans 11 residues. CDR1 and CDR2 (germline): DFQATT, SNEGSKA (reference sequence). V shed 4 bases, J shed 7 bases, and the junction held 3 bases outside the gene matches.

J is TRBJ2-5 and V is TRBV9, with D possibly called TRBD1 or TRBD2 (5 bases each). Trimming took off 2 bases at V and 5 bases at J, with 16 bases between the two ends. The length of the CDR3 is 15 residues. CDR1 and CDR2 from the germline V gene are SGDLS and YYNGEE. The CDR3 protein is CASSVGDGTGETQYF. The CDR3 DNA reads as TGTGCCAGCAGCGTCGGGGACGGCACCGGGGAGACCCAGTACTTC.

For this clone: At the DNA level, this CDR3 is encoded by other sequences in the same sample as well. For the CDR3, the DNA is TGTGCCAGCAGCGTGGGACAGGGGGGCTACGAGCAGTACTTC. As protein: CASSVGQGGYEQYF. The chain has TRBV9 and TRBJ2-7; TRBD1 agrees at 11 bases. Unmatched junction bases numbered 1, after V lost 2 bases and J lost 3 bases. The CDR3 has 14 residues. Germline V gene data show CDR1 as SGDLS and CDR2 as YYNGEE.

This chain uses TRBV30 with TRBJ1-2; a weak D match, TRBD1 (5 bases). This CDR3 has 14 residues. The germline V gene encodes CDR1 GTSNPN and CDR2 SVGIG (reference sequence). The V gene lost 4 bases and the J gene lost 0 bases, with 12 bases spanning the gap. The CDR3: CAWMQDTTNYGYTF. DNA for the CDR3: TGTGCCTGGATGCAGGACACCACTAACTATGGCTACACCTTC. The whole variable domain, remainder taken from reference TRBV30 and TRBJ1-2, is SQTIHQWPATLVQPVGSPLSLECTVEGTSNPNLYWYRQAAGRGLQLLFYSVGIGQISSEVPQNLSASRPQDRQFILSSKKLLLSDSGFYLCAWMQDTTNYGYTFGSGTRLTVV.

The chain employs TRBV29-1 and TRBJ1-2; D gene unclear. The ends were cut back, 0 bases at V and 5 bases at J, with 13 bases in the middle. Germline CDR1 is SQVTM and CDR2 is ANQGSEA. The CDR3 totals 14 residues. The CDR3 protein is CSVEEGNGFYGYTF. DNA for the CDR3: TGCAGCGTTGAAGAGGGGAACGGTTTTTATGGCTACACCTTC.

This clone was recorded at least ten times. The sample holds other DNA sequences that translate to the same CDR3. The chain recombines TRBV19 with TRBJ2-7, with D possibly being TRBD2 (5 bases). Germline values: CDR1 LNHDA, CDR2 SQIVND (reference sequence). The ends were cut back, 6 bases at V and 0 bases at J, with 9 bases in the middle. This CDR3 region has 13 residues. DNA for the CDR3: TGTGCCAGTAGCCCCGGGGTCTCCTACGAGCAGTACTTC. Translation gives CASSPGVSYEQYF.

This clone was seen once. The V call is TRBV4-3, the J call TRBJ2-7; D ambiguous. Per the germline V gene, CDR1 is LGHNA and CDR2 is YSLEER. This CDR3 has 14 residues. The V end lost 4 bases, the J end lost 1 base, and 11 bases lay between the germline ends. The CDR3 DNA sequence: TGCGCCAGCAGCCTGAGCGATGGGTCCTACGAGCAGTACTTC. This encodes CASSLSDGSYEQYF.

The chain recombines TRBV9 with TRBJ2-3, with 10 bases matching TRBD2. The V and J ends lost 4 bases and 3 bases, in that order; junction bases with no gene match: 2. Germline assignment: CDR1 SGDLS and CDR2 YYNGEE. CDR3 length: 14 amino acids. The CDR3 sequence is CASSRSGGTDTQYF. CDR3 DNA sequence: TGTGCCAGCAGCCGTAGCGGGGGGACAGATACGCAGTATTTT.

The chain uses TRBV5-6 and TRBJ2-7; 7 nucleotides agree with TRBD1. J lost 0 bases, V lost 4 bases, and 7 bases had no gene match. Germline-derived CDR1 and CDR2 are SGHDT and YYEEEE. The CDR3 length is 15 residues. The CDR3 nucleotides are TGTGCCAGCAGCCGGGACAGCTTGAGCTCCTACGAGCAGTACTTC. Translated, it gives CASSRDSLSSYEQYF. Full variable domain (missing parts from reference TRBV5-6 and TRBJ2-7): DAGVTQSPTHLIKTRGQQVTLRCSPKSGHDTVSWYQQALGQGPQFIFQYYEEEERQRGNFPDRFSGHQFPNYSSELNVNALLLGDSALYLCASSRDSLSSYEQYFGPGTRLTVT.

The rearrangement links TRBV9 to TRBJ2-5; D gene uncertain. Germline V lookup: CDR1 SGDLS, CDR2 YYNGEE. The CDR3 loop spans 13 amino acids. Deletions cut 1 base from V and 5 bases from J, with 9 bases between. The CDR3 loop reads CASSVRWDETQYF. The CDR3 DNA reads TGTGCCAGCAGCGTAAGGTGGGATGAGACCCAGTACTTC.

Relative to its sample, this clone is medium-sized. This sequence joins TRBV15 and TRBJ2-3; no definite D call. Trimming pared 5 bases from V and 1 base from J, leaving 13 bases between. CDR3 size: 15 residues. The V gene's germline CDR1 is LNHNV and CDR2 YYDKDF (reference sequence). The CDR3 DNA reads as TGTGCCACCAGCCTGAGCGCCCCAGGCACAGATACGCAGTATTTT. Translating it yields CATSLSAPGTDTQYF.

This rearrangement joins TRBV4-1 to TRBJ2-3, with 14 bases aligning to TRBD2. The germline gives CDR1 MGHRA, CDR2 YSYEKL. The V gene end was trimmed by 4 bases and the J gene end by 1 base; junction bases not matched to a gene: 7. The CDR3 sequence is 18 residues long. In DNA, the CDR3 is TGCGCCAGCAGCCTTAGACTAGCGGGGGGGCTGGGCACAGATACGCAGTATTTT. Its protein is CASSLRLAGGLGTDTQYF.

V gene TRBV7-8 combines with J gene TRBJ2-3; TRBD1 agrees at 8 bases. Germline CDR1 and CDR2: SGHVS and FQNEAQ. The J segment lost 4 bases and the V segment lost 4 bases, leaving 4 bases of the junction unmatched. The CDR3 extends over 14 amino acids. The CDR3 is CASSSPGGADTQYF. The CDR3 DNA follows: TGTGCCAGCAGCTCACCAGGGGGCGCAGATACGCAGTATTTT.